A selection of T cell receptor beta chains follows, all from one sample in a study of blood T cell repertoires in COVID-19. Sequenced by immunoSEQ multiplex PCR; TCRdb stores in-frame clones only, minus some. Of 70,000 to 95,000 clones in the sample, about 85% were seen once. The sequencing input was peripheral blood. These TCRs come from a woman aged 70-85 years with active or convalescent COVID-19. The CDR3 runs from the conserved cysteine through the conserved F or W. D genes are given only for firm matches. Size tells how often a clone was seen (once, few, many) or the class of an expanded clone, and some rows leave it out.

TRBJ1-2 | TRBV10-1 | - | - | CASSESPLMGYTF | TGCGCCAGCAGTGAGAGCCCGCTGATGGGCTACACCTTC
TRBJ2-7 | TRBV6-6 | - | once | CASSYSSLGDSYEQYF | TGTGCCAGCAGTTACTCCTCACTCGGAGACAGCTACGAGCAGTACTTC
TRBJ2-1 | TRBV24-1 | TRBD1 | - | CATSWTGGFSYNEQFF | TGTGCCACCAGTTGGACAGGGGGATTCTCCTACAATGAGCAGTTCTTC
TRBJ2-3 | TRBV9 | TRBD2 | - | CASSPFGQGGSTDTQYF | TGTGCCAGCAGCCCATTTGGGCAGGGAGGGAGCACAGATACGCAGTATTTT
TRBJ1-3 | TRBV6-6 | - | - | CASNQDTQPSGNTIYF | TGTGCCAGCAACCAAGACACACAACCCTCTGGAAACACCATATATTTT
TRBJ1-2 | TRBV20-1 | TRBD1 | - | CSASGQLSYTF | TGCAGTGCCTCGGGACAGCTTAGCTACACCTTC
TRBJ2-1 | TRBV24-1 | TRBD1 | once | CATDVGTGNEQFF | TGTGCCACCGACGTGGGGACAGGCAATGAGCAGTTCTTC
TRBJ1-1 | TRBV11-2 | - | - | CASSLGRGGRVNTEAFF | TGTGCCAGCAGCTTAGGTCGAGGGGGAAGGGTGAACACTGAAGCTTTCTTT
TRBJ2-7 | TRBV5-1 | TRBD1 | - | CASSQGPGQIYEQYF | TGCGCCAGCAGCCAGGGGCCGGGACAGATTTACGAGCAGTACTTC
TRBJ2-7 | TRBV28 | - | - | CASSPNSPTEPYYEQYF | TGTGCCAGCAGTCCAAATAGCCCGACAGAGCCGTACTACGAGCAGTACTTC
TRBJ2-3 | TRBV9 | - | once | CASSRTTSGATDTQYF | TGTGCCAGCAGCAGAACGACCTCTGGAGCCACAGATACGCAGTATTTT
TRBJ1-5 | TRBV7-2 | - | - | CASSLGLASNQPQHF | TGTGCCAGCAGCTTAGGACTTGCCAGCAATCAGCCCCAGCATTTT
TRBJ2-7 | TRBV7-9 | TRBD1 | - | CASSRLTGTGEVYEQYF | TGTGCCAGCAGCCGACTCACCGGGACAGGGGAGGTTTACGAGCAGTACTTC
TRBJ2-7 | TRBV24-1 | TRBD1 | - | CATSDQTGSYYEQYF | TGTGCCACCAGTGACCAGACAGGGAGTTACTACGAGCAGTACTTC
TRBJ2-5 | TRBV5-8 | TRBD1 | medium-sized | CASSFPGTGREETQYF | TGTGCCAGCAGCTTTCCCGGGACAGGGAGGGAAGAGACCCAGTACTTC
TRBJ1-1 | TRBV28 | - | once | CASRPIQGRVNTEAFF | TGTGCCAGCAGACCTATACAGGGAAGGGTGAACACTGAAGCTTTCTTT
TRBJ1-6 | TRBV11-2 | - | - | CASSHSTGLNSPLHF | TGTGCCAGCAGCCACTCGACAGGTTTGAATTCACCCCTCCACTTT
TRBJ1-2 | TRBV28 | TRBD1 | - | CASSPRDRPAYGYTF | TGTGCCAGCAGTCCCCGGGACAGGCCTGCCTATGGCTACACCTTC
TRBJ2-1 | TRBV7-2 | - | - | CASRSYYGSDEQFF | TGTGCCAGCAGGTCCTACTATGGGAGCGATGAGCAGTTCTTC
TRBJ1-2 | TRBV28 | TRBD1 | - | CASSLSPRQGGDGYTF | TGTGCCAGCAGTTTATCCCCGAGACAGGGCGGGGATGGCTACACCTTC
TRBJ2-7 | TRBV7-2 | TRBD1 | - | CASSLDRGDSEQYF | TGTGCCAGCAGCTTAGACAGGGGAGACAGCGAGCAGTACTTC
TRBJ1-1 | TRBV11-1 | - | - | CASRLLGANTEAFF | TGTGCCAGCAGATTACTAGGAGCGAACACTGAAGCTTTCTTT
TRBJ1-1 | TRBV7-9 | - | - | CASRLTANTEAFF | TGTGCCAGCAGACTGACAGCGAACACTGAAGCTTTCTTT
TRBJ1-2 | TRBV10-3 | - | - | CAISATDYGYTF | TGTGCCATCAGTGCTACAGACTATGGCTACACCTTC
TRBJ2-1 | TRBV7-2 | - | - | CASSFQRDNEQFF | TGTGCCAGCAGCTTCCAACGGGACAATGAGCAGTTCTTC
TRBJ2-3 | TRBV9 | - | - | CASSYLTDTQYF | TGTGCCAGCAGCTATCTCACAGATACGCAGTATTTT
TRBJ1-3 | TRBV5-1 | TRBD1 | - | CASSFSQQGAAGNTIYF | TGCGCCAGCAGCTTTTCGCAACAGGGGGCGGCGGGAAACACCATATATTTT
TRBJ2-7 | TRBV5-5 | TRBD1 | - | CASSSRNDRAEQYF | TGTGCCAGCAGCTCCCGGAACGACAGGGCCGAGCAGTACTTC
TRBJ1-6 | TRBV10-3 | - | - | CAISESISSYNSPLHF | TGTGCCATCAGTGAGTCGATTAGCTCCTATAATTCACCCCTCCACTTT
TRBJ2-1 | TRBV19 | - | - | CASSPHLSGFSYNEQFF | TGTGCCAGTAGTCCCCATCTTTCGGGGTTCTCCTACAATGAGCAGTTCTTC
TRBJ2-7 | TRBV14 | TRBD2 | few | CASSQDAGGEPYEQYF | TGTGCCAGCAGCCAAGATGCCGGGGGGGAGCCCTACGAGCAGTACTTC
TRBJ1-4 | TRBV5-1 | - | - | CASSLEVGGNEKLFF | TGCGCCAGCAGCTTGGAAGTGGGGGGAAATGAAAAACTGTTTTTT
TRBJ2-7 | TRBV6-1 | - | - | CASSEQGSYEQYF | TGTGCCAGCAGTGAGCAGGGCTCCTACGAGCAGTACTTC
TRBJ1-1 | TRBV19 | TRBD1 | - | CASTPGRGYTEAFF | TGTGCCAGTACCCCGGGCAGGGGGTACACTGAAGCTTTCTTT
TRBJ2-5 | TRBV21-1 | - | once | CASLAGRGETQYF | TGTGCTTCACTAGCGGGGAGGGGAGAGACCCAGTACTTC
TRBJ2-7 | TRBV13 | - | once | CASSATRANEQYF | TGTGCCAGCAGCGCCACTAGGGCCAACGAGCAGTACTTC
TRBJ2-3 | TRBV5-1 | - | - | CASSLGPRLADTQYF | TGCGCCAGCAGCTTGGGGCCCCGACTAGCAGATACGCAGTATTTT
TRBJ1-4 | TRBV7-2 | - | - | CASSEGQTRGEKLFF | TGTGCCAGCAGCGAAGGACAGACCAGGGGAGAAAAACTGTTTTTT
TRBJ2-5 | TRBV28 | - | once | CASSSRTLGSETQYF | TGTGCCAGCAGTTCTAGGACACTTGGATCGGAGACCCAGTACTTC
TRBJ1-2 | TRBV7-9 | TRBD1 | - | CASRGTGDFSGYTF | TGTGCCAGCAGGGGGACAGGGGATTTCTCTGGCTACACCTTC
TRBJ1-2 | TRBV3-1/TRBV3-2 | - | once | CASSQGIGFGNGYTF | TGTGCCAGCAGCCAAGGAATAGGGTTCGGGAATGGCTACACCTTC
TRBJ2-1 | TRBV2 | TRBD1 | - | CASSEDRGSSYNEQFF | TGTGCCAGCAGTGAGGACAGGGGGAGCTCCTACAATGAGCAGTTCTTC
TRBJ1-2 | TRBV19 | TRBD1 | few | CASTGQNYGYTF | TGTGCCAGCACGGGACAGAACTATGGCTACACCTTC